This is a list of T cell receptor beta chains from one sample in a study of naive and memory T cell subsets. TCRdb independently ran MiXCR on the UMI-ligation and nested PCR reads; one entry per CDR3 protein. In the table there are around 110,000 distinct CDR3 sequences, 35% to 45% of which are singletons. The sample consisted of central memory CD4+ T cells from blood. These receptors originate from a human donor in good health. Each CDR3 is given with its conserved first and last residue. Each record gives: V gene, D gene, J gene, clone size, CDR3 DNA, CDR3 protein. A D gene is named only where the DNA matches it firmly. Size tells how often a clone was seen (once, few, many) or the class of an expanded clone, and some rows leave it out.

V gene: TRBV5-1; D gene: .; J gene: TRBJ2-7; clone size: .; CDR3 DNA: TGCGCCAGCAGCTTGCCTACCTACGAGCAGTACTTC; CDR3 protein: CASSLPTYEQYF
V gene: TRBV6-6; D gene: TRBD1; J gene: TRBJ2-7; clone size: few; CDR3 DNA: TGTGCCAGCAGGAGGACAGGTTTCTACGAGCAGTACTTC; CDR3 protein: CASRRTGFYEQYF
V gene: TRBV29-1; D gene: TRBD1; J gene: TRBJ2-6; clone size: .; CDR3 DNA: TGCAGCGTTGATTCCGGACAGGGGGGATCTGGGGCCAACGTCCTGACTTTC; CDR3 protein: CSVDSGQGGSGANVLTF
V gene: TRBV5-1; D gene: TRBD2; J gene: TRBJ2-2; clone size: .; CDR3 DNA: TGCGCCAGCAGCACCCGACTAGCGGCGAACACCGGGGAGCTGTTTTTT; CDR3 protein: CASSTRLAANTGELFF
V gene: TRBV18; D gene: .; J gene: TRBJ2-5; clone size: .; CDR3 DNA: TGTGCCAGCTCACGCGGTACAGAAGAGACCCAGTACTTC; CDR3 protein: CASSRGTEETQYF
V gene: TRBV6-2/TRBV6-3; D gene: TRBD2; J gene: TRBJ2-7; clone size: .; CDR3 DNA: TGTGCCAGCAGTTATTACCCGGGACTAGCGGGAGGCTTGTCTCCGTACGAGCAGTACTTC; CDR3 protein: CASSYYPGLAGGLSPYEQYF
V gene: TRBV9; D gene: TRBD2; J gene: TRBJ2-3; clone size: .; CDR3 DNA: TGTGCCAGCAGCGATGGACTAGCGGGAGCCCGCACAGATACGCAGTATTTT; CDR3 protein: CASSDGLAGARTDTQYF
V gene: TRBV28; D gene: .; J gene: TRBJ2-5; clone size: .; CDR3 DNA: TGTGCCAGCAGTTTAGTCGGGCCGACTTACCAAGAGACCCAGTACTTC; CDR3 protein: CASSLVGPTYQETQYF
V gene: TRBV2; D gene: TRBD2; J gene: TRBJ2-1; clone size: .; CDR3 DNA: TGTGCCAGCAGGAGGGCTAGCGGGAGCCGTGTGGGATTTAGCTCCTACAATGAGCAGTTCTTC; CDR3 protein: CASRRASGSRVGFSSYNEQFF
V gene: TRBV18; D gene: TRBD2; J gene: TRBJ2-2; clone size: .; CDR3 DNA: TGTGCCAGCTCACCGAACAGCGGGAGGGCTGTCAGCACCGGGGAGCTGTTTTTT; CDR3 protein: CASSPNSGRAVSTGELFF
V gene: TRBV3-1; D gene: TRBD2; J gene: TRBJ2-3; clone size: .; CDR3 DNA: TGTGCCAGCAGCCAACTGACTAGCGGGAGGACAGATACGCAGTATTTT; CDR3 protein: CASSQLTSGRTDTQYF
V gene: TRBV28; D gene: .; J gene: TRBJ2-1; clone size: .; CDR3 DNA: TGTGCCAGCAGTCCCCCAGCCGGCCGGGAGCAGTTCTTC; CDR3 protein: CASSPPAGREQFF
V gene: TRBV4-1; D gene: .; J gene: TRBJ2-5; clone size: .; CDR3 DNA: TGCGCCAGCAGCCAAGACCCCTCCGGGGGCCAAAAGACCCAGTACTTC; CDR3 protein: CASSQDPSGGQKTQYF
V gene: TRBV19; D gene: TRBD2; J gene: TRBJ2-1; clone size: few; CDR3 DNA: TGTGCCAGTAGTATCCCCTCCGGGACTAGCGGGAGTAGAAATGAGCAGTTCTTC; CDR3 protein: CASSIPSGTSGSRNEQFF
V gene: TRBV30; D gene: .; J gene: TRBJ1-3; clone size: few; CDR3 DNA: TGTGCCTGGAGTCAGGAGGCACGGACTGGAAACACCATATATTTT; CDR3 protein: CAWSQEARTGNTIYF
V gene: TRBV15; D gene: .; J gene: TRBJ2-1; clone size: .; CDR3 DNA: TGTGCCACCAGCCCTAGTCCAGCGGGCCAGAGCTCCTACAATGAGCAGTTCTTC; CDR3 protein: CATSPSPAGQSSYNEQFF
V gene: TRBV28; D gene: .; J gene: TRBJ1-5; clone size: .; CDR3 DNA: TGTGCCAGCAGCTCCCTCGACAGCGAACAGCCCCAGCATTTT; CDR3 protein: CASSSLDSEQPQHF
V gene: TRBV20-1; D gene: TRBD2; J gene: TRBJ2-1; clone size: .; CDR3 DNA: TGCAGTGCCCCACTAGCGGGAGGTGCGGGCAATGAGCAGTTCTTC; CDR3 protein: CSAPLAGGAGNEQFF
V gene: TRBV20-1; D gene: TRBD1; J gene: TRBJ2-7; clone size: once; CDR3 DNA: TGCAGTGCTATCCCAGGACAGGCAGGCTCCTACGAGCAGTACTTC; CDR3 protein: CSAIPGQAGSYEQYF
V gene: TRBV6-5; D gene: TRBD2; J gene: TRBJ2-7; clone size: few; CDR3 DNA: TGTGCCAGCAGTTACGAAGCGGGAGGCGAGCAGTACTTC; CDR3 protein: CASSYEAGGEQYF
V gene: TRBV28; D gene: .; J gene: TRBJ1-1; clone size: .; CDR3 DNA: TGTGCCAGCATCCTCCAGGGCGGGAAGTCTGAAGCTTTCTTT; CDR3 protein: CASILQGGKSEAFF
V gene: TRBV29-1; D gene: .; J gene: TRBJ1-5; clone size: many; CDR3 DNA: TGCAGCGTTGAAGGCGGGGGGCCCAATCAGCCCCAGCATTTT; CDR3 protein: CSVEGGGPNQPQHF
V gene: TRBV2; D gene: .; J gene: TRBJ1-1; clone size: few; CDR3 DNA: TGTGCCAGCAGCGCCCGTCGAAAGGGCACTGAAGCTTTCTTT; CDR3 protein: CASSARRKGTEAFF
V gene: TRBV5-8; D gene: TRBD2; J gene: TRBJ2-3; clone size: many; CDR3 DNA: TGTGCCGGGAAGACTAGCGGGAGGACAGATACGCAGTATTTT; CDR3 protein: CAGKTSGRTDTQYF
V gene: TRBV6-1; D gene: .; J gene: TRBJ1-4; clone size: .; CDR3 DNA: TGTGCCAGCAGTGAAGGGTGGGGTAAAGAAAAACTGTTTTTT; CDR3 protein: CASSEGWGKEKLFF
V gene: TRBV19; D gene: .; J gene: TRBJ2-1; clone size: few; CDR3 DNA: TGTGCCAGTAGTATATCACAGGGTAGGGCGCGAGTCGGACACAATGAGCAGTTCTTC; CDR3 protein: CASSISQGRARVGHNEQFF
V gene: TRBV27; D gene: .; J gene: TRBJ1-2; clone size: few; CDR3 DNA: TGTGCCAGCAGTCCTCGTGGGGCAGCCCCAAACTATGGCTACACCTTC; CDR3 protein: CASSPRGAAPNYGYTF
V gene: TRBV18; D gene: .; J gene: TRBJ2-5; clone size: few; CDR3 DNA: TGTGCCAGCTCACCTCGACGGGCCGAAGAGACCCAGTACTTC; CDR3 protein: CASSPRRAEETQYF
V gene: TRBV14; D gene: .; J gene: TRBJ2-5; clone size: many; CDR3 DNA: TGTGCCAGCAGCGTAGATAGCTTGCGGGCCGGGACCCAGTACTTC; CDR3 protein: CASSVDSLRAGTQYF
V gene: TRBV3-1; D gene: .; J gene: TRBJ2-3; clone size: few; CDR3 DNA: TGTGCCAGCAGCCAAGGGGGCTCGTCCGGCACGCAGTATTTT; CDR3 protein: CASSQGGSSGTQYF
V gene: TRBV5-1; D gene: TRBD1; J gene: TRBJ2-3; clone size: .; CDR3 DNA: TGCGCCAGCAGCTTGGGACAGGGTAGGGGCACAGATACGCAGTATTTT; CDR3 protein: CASSLGQGRGTDTQYF
V gene: TRBV27; D gene: .; J gene: TRBJ2-7; clone size: .; CDR3 DNA: TGTGCCAGCAGTTTAAGGGCCCTAGGGTTCTACGAGCAGTACTTC; CDR3 protein: CASSLRALGFYEQYF
V gene: TRBV20-1; D gene: TRBD1; J gene: TRBJ1-4; clone size: .; CDR3 DNA: TGCAGTGCTAGAGATCCGGGACAGGGAGATGAAAAACTGTTTTTT; CDR3 protein: CSARDPGQGDEKLFF
V gene: TRBV27; D gene: .; J gene: TRBJ1-6; clone size: many; CDR3 DNA: TGTGCCAGCAGTTTGAGGGAATCGAGACCCCTCCACTTT; CDR3 protein: CASSLRESRPLHF
V gene: TRBV7-8; D gene: TRBD1; J gene: TRBJ1-5; clone size: .; CDR3 DNA: TGTGCCAGCAGCTTAGCGCAGGGGGTTCAGCCCCAGCATTTT; CDR3 protein: CASSLAQGVQPQHF
V gene: TRBV29-1; D gene: .; J gene: TRBJ2-6; clone size: few; CDR3 DNA: TGCAGCGTTGCTACGGTAAACTCTGGGGCCAACGTCCTGACTTTC; CDR3 protein: CSVATVNSGANVLTF
V gene: TRBV4-1; D gene: TRBD1; J gene: TRBJ1-2; clone size: .; CDR3 DNA: TGCGCCAGCAGCCAAGATCCGGAGGGGGCGCGGCGTGGCTACACCTTC; CDR3 protein: CASSQDPEGARRGYTF
V gene: TRBV12-3/TRBV12-4; D gene: .; J gene: TRBJ2-7; clone size: .; CDR3 DNA: TGTGCCAGCAGGGGCGGCCGACTCGCGGAGCAGTACTTC; CDR3 protein: CASRGGRLAEQYF
V gene: TRBV5-1; D gene: TRBD2; J gene: TRBJ2-7; clone size: few; CDR3 DNA: TGCGCCAGCAGCTTGGGGACACGGGAGGGGGGCTTCGAGCAGTACTTC; CDR3 protein: CASSLGTREGGFEQYF
V gene: TRBV7-2; D gene: .; J gene: TRBJ2-7; clone size: once; CDR3 DNA: TGTGCCAGCGGAGGAGGGCTAGCGAGTCTCGAGCAGTACTTC; CDR3 protein: CASGGGLASLEQYF
V gene: TRBV7-2; D gene: .; J gene: TRBJ1-5; clone size: .; CDR3 DNA: TGTGCCAGCAGCTTGCGTAGGGGGGATCAGCCCCAGCATTTT; CDR3 protein: CASSLRRGDQPQHF
V gene: TRBV29-1; D gene: .; J gene: TRBJ2-1; clone size: few; CDR3 DNA: TGCAGCGTCCCCACGGGAGCGTTATACAATGAGCAGTTCTTC; CDR3 protein: CSVPTGALYNEQFF
V gene: TRBV20-1; D gene: TRBD2; J gene: TRBJ2-1; clone size: many; CDR3 DNA: TGCAGTGCTAGAGGGACTAGCGGGACTACCTACAATGAGCAGTTCTTC; CDR3 protein: CSARGTSGTTYNEQFF
V gene: TRBV29-1; D gene: .; J gene: TRBJ2-5; clone size: once; CDR3 DNA: TGCAGCGTCCGGGACGGGCAAGAGACCCAGTACTTC; CDR3 protein: CSVRDGQETQYF
V gene: TRBV12-5; D gene: TRBD2; J gene: TRBJ2-5; clone size: .; CDR3 DNA: TGTGCTAGTGGTTTGGATGTAGCGGGAGAGACCCAGTACTTC; CDR3 protein: CASGLDVAGETQYF
V gene: TRBV12-3/TRBV12-4; D gene: TRBD2; J gene: TRBJ2-7; clone size: few; CDR3 DNA: TGTGCCAGCAGTTACAAAGCGGGAGGGCCCTACGAGCAGTACTTC; CDR3 protein: CASSYKAGGPYEQYF
V gene: TRBV24-1; D gene: .; J gene: TRBJ2-1; clone size: many; CDR3 DNA: TGTGCCACCAGTGACAGGAATGAGCAGTTCTTC; CDR3 protein: CATSDRNEQFF
V gene: TRBV5-6; D gene: TRBD1; J gene: TRBJ2-4; clone size: .; CDR3 DNA: TGTGCCAGCAGCAAGGGACAGTCCGGGTGGGCCAAAAACATTCAGTACTTC; CDR3 protein: CASSKGQSGWAKNIQYF
V gene: TRBV18; D gene: .; J gene: TRBJ1-4; clone size: many; CDR3 DNA: TGTGCCAGCTCAGAGACTGGGAATGAAAAACTGTTTTTT; CDR3 protein: CASSETGNEKLFF
V gene: TRBV28; D gene: .; J gene: TRBJ2-7; clone size: .; CDR3 DNA: TGTGCCAGCAGCGGCTGGCGGACGTTCTCCTACGAGCAGTACTTC; CDR3 protein: CASSGWRTFSYEQYF
V gene: TRBV28; D gene: TRBD2; J gene: TRBJ2-7; clone size: .; CDR3 DNA: TGTGCCAGCAGTCTCGGAAGCGGGATTCCATCCTACGAGCAGTACTTC; CDR3 protein: CASSLGSGIPSYEQYF
V gene: TRBV9; D gene: .; J gene: TRBJ2-3; clone size: .; CDR3 DNA: TGTGCCAGCAGCGTAGACTGGACTCTGAATACGCAGTATTTT; CDR3 protein: CASSVDWTLNTQYF
V gene: TRBV4-2; D gene: .; J gene: TRBJ2-5; clone size: .; CDR3 DNA: TGTGCCAGCAGCCTTCACCCACCTGGCCCCAACCAAGAGACCCAGTACTTC; CDR3 protein: CASSLHPPGPNQETQYF
V gene: TRBV6-2/TRBV6-3; D gene: .; J gene: TRBJ2-7; clone size: .; CDR3 DNA: TGTGCCAGCACCCCCCCGGGACGACCGCCCCACGAGCAGTACTTC; CDR3 protein: CASTPPGRPPHEQYF